A selection of T cell receptor beta chains follows, all from one sample in a study of glioma-infiltrating T cells after dendritic cell vaccination. TCRdb keeps only in-frame clones here, not all; method: immunoSEQ multiplex PCR. This table holds around 60,000 clones, approximately 86% found once. The sequencing used blood, collected after dendritic cell vaccination. The receptor set was obtained from a human donor with glioblastoma. CDR3s include the opening cysteine and the closing phenylalanine or tryptophan.

19,TRBJ1-3,TRBV5-6,CASSYLGTGFSRSGNTIYF
13,TRBJ1-2,TRBV19,CASSGRPIYGYTF
17,TRBJ1-3,TRBV18,CASSPRPEGSSGNTIYF
14,TRBJ1-4,TRBV9,CASSVDVAGEKLFF
15,TRBJ1-2,TRBV10-3,CAISEVEGPNYGYTF
14,TRBJ2-1,TRBV27,CASSITGSYNEQFF
11,TRBJ1-1,TRBV5-6,CASSRTVEAFF
14,TRBJ1-5,TRBV11-2,CASSFRGGNQPQHF
18,TRBJ2-4,TRBV10-2,CASRPTKLAGGPKNIQYF
11,TRBJ1-2,TRBV5-8,CASGTGYGYTF
16,TRBJ1-2,TRBV4-3,CASSPGTGSPYYGYTF
18,TRBJ2-2,TRBV9,CASSVPKPGGASTGELFF
16,TRBJ2-7,TRBV10-3,CAISGLAEFSSYEQYF
11,TRBJ2-2,TRBV10-3,CAISSTGELFF
15,TRBJ2-1,TRBV5-1,CASSPGGGLYNEQFF
15,TRBJ1-2,TRBV5-1,CASSSTGGIIYGYTF
14,TRBJ1-1,TRBV6-1,CASSDQEMNTEAFF
15,TRBJ2-6,TRBV16,CASSPGSSGANVLTF
14,TRBJ1-1,TRBV5-1,CASSWTGEGTEAFF
13,TRBJ1-5,TRBV7-9,CASSLGSDQPQHF
14,TRBJ2-2,TRBV2,CASRTSGNTGELFF
14,TRBJ2-4,TRBV5-6,CASGRGLAKNIQYF
17,TRBJ2-1,TRBV11-3,CASSLAGTSGTNNEQFF
15,TRBJ1-2,TRBV6-1,CASSAGQGAGYGYTF
14,TRBJ2-7,TRBV19,CASSSSGGAYEQYF
16,TRBJ2-7,TRBV7-2,CASSLAGRVISYEQYF
14,TRBJ1-2,TRBV5-1,CASSSGQGDYGYTF
13,TRBJ2-5,TRBV10-3,CAIKGGAQETQYF
14,TRBJ2-7,TRBV18,CASSPRTGDHEQYF
18,TRBJ2-3,TRBV5-1,CASSSGLAGGLITDTQYF
14,TRBJ2-1,TRBV7-2,CASSLGGSYNEQFF
14,TRBJ1-3,TRBV7-7,CASSPDRAGNTIYF
16,TRBJ2-3,TRBV5-1,CASSLLGDRVTDTQYF
14,TRBJ2-5,TRBV5-6,CASSRVAVQETQYF
15,TRBJ2-5,TRBV7-2,CASSLSGSQGETQYF
15,TRBJ1-4,TRBV19,CASRSIDRTNEKLFF
14,TRBJ1-2,TRBV19,CASSIVARASGYTF
15,TRBJ2-1,TRBV30,CAWAPLAGLKSEQFF
14,TRBJ1-2,TRBV6-1,CASRQTGKYYGYTF
14,TRBJ2-1,TRBV7-9,CASSLVSVWNEQFF
15,TRBJ2-1,TRBV5-4,CASSQTGGSNNEQFF
14,TRBJ2-1,TRBV7-6,CASSLDRAVNEQFF
14,TRBJ2-1,TRBV10-3,CAISERTGGGEQFF
13,TRBJ1-6,TRBV6-1,CATTTVEGSPLHF
15,TRBJ2-1,TRBV5-1,CASSDRSTNRNEQFF
15,TRBJ1-2,TRBV11-2,CASSFPGQAIYGYTF
17,TRBJ1-4,TRBV28,CASSLAGAGATNEKLFF
15,TRBJ2-3,TRBV5-1,CASSVDGTSTDTQYF